The following is a T cell receptor beta chain sequence with its context. This clone was counted a single time. The antigen it binds to is not known. No much larger clone exists at a distance of one base, and base qualities are not known. Collaborating institutions collected whole blood in K2EDTA tubes following their own protocols. For TCRbeta analysis, collaborators shipped samples in one of three forms: frozen whole blood, isolated PBMCs, or DNA extracted from either of those sample types. The data were obtained in a study of blood T cell repertoires in COVID-19 (dated by TCRdb to between 2020 and 2021). At the level of the whole study: The collaborator samples originated in the United States, Italy and Spain and spanned the acute and convalescent phases of COVID-19. A de-identified subject ID, COVID-19 status, age in years and sex were almost always included in the sample metadata. The dataset comprised deeply sampled blood TCRbeta repertoires from subjects exposed to, actively infected with, or recovered from COVID-19. Samples were obtained from the ongoing ImmuneRACE study (first 160 participants) and from over a thousand subjects provided by 6 global collaborators. The material from the prospective study consisted of cDNA or gDNA derived from T cells, B-cell-depleted T cells, or PBMCs. The repertoires were released in a freely available public database meant as a resource for research on the immune response to SARS-CoV-2. Where available, HLA class I and class II types were obtained from metadata supplied by the sample provider rather than from assay-based typing.

The study at large found these results: How much clinical and demographic metadata was included differed by source and by participant, and the metadata was provided uncurated.

The immunoSEQ Assay, a bias-controlled multiplex PCR, was used to amplify TCRbeta CDR3 regions from genomic DNA. The paper's processing steps were these. Within the assay, amplification of reference gene primers was used to estimate how many nucleated cells each sample contained. Sequence reads were collapsed and filtered to measure the absolute abundance of every unique TCRbeta CDR3 rearrangement. For each sample, productive Simpson clonality was calculated as the square root of Simpson's diversity index across productive rearrangements. TCRdb re-hosts the immuneACCESS table, in-frame sequences only. Its copies lack some clones; in the studies checked, an unresolved V gene accounts for under half of them, and the cause for the rest is not known. That table supplies the V and J calls and clone size; D and trimming were determined from the DNA. The sample table records about 160,000 clones; approximately 91% of these occur just once. Of the sample, about 2% falls within the top ten clones.

The CDR3 numbers 11 residues from cysteine through phenylalanine. Only the CDR3 region is kept as DNA, spanning 33 bases read in frame from base 1. V is reduced by 3 bases and J by 6 bases, leaving a spacing of 8 bases between them. Sequences SQVTM (CDR1) and ANQGSEA (CDR2) are obtained from the germline V gene. The V and J genes are TRBV29-1 and TRBJ1-2; a confident D gene designation cannot be given. Material: peripheral blood. This receptor was identified in a man in his late teens or twenties with acute or convalescent COVID-19. For the CDR3, the sequence is CSVDAGDGYTF. In nucleotide form, the sequence is TGCAGCGTTGATGCCGGAGATGGCTACACCTTC.